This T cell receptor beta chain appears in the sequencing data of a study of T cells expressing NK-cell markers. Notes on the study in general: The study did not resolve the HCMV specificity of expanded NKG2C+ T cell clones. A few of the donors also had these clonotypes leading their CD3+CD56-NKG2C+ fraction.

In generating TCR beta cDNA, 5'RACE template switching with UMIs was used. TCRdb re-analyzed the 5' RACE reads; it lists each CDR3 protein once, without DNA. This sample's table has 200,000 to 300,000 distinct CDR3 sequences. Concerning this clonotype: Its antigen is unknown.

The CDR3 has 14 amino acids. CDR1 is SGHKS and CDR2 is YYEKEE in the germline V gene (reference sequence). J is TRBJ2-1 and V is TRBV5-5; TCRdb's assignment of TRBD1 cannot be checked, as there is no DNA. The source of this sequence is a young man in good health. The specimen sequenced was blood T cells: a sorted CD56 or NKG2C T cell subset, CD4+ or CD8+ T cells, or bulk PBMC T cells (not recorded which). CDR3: CASSNPRGHNEHFF.